This TCR beta chain originates from a study of blood T cells in healthy people across ages. This clonotype was observed at least ten times. The antigen is undetermined. PCR was performed a second time for about 6 to 12 cycles using a sample-barcoded 5' primer and a J-beta primer mix. MiXCR, run by TCRdb on the 5' RACE reads, gives a single entry per CDR3 protein. The sample includes some 1.5 million distinct CDR3 sequences, 28% of them seen just once. The CDR3 has 12 amino acids. V was shortened by 5 bases and J by 6 bases, with 9 bases between the two germline ends. Findings of the study overall: It was the long-lived donors that had more naive CD4+ cells and higher diversity than aged donors.

Input material: blood. The TCR originated in a woman aged 25 to 39 in good health. The V and J genes are TRBV12-3 or TRBV12-4 and TRBJ2-3, with unresolved D. The CDR3 region is CASSVGFDTQYF. CDR3 bases: TGTGCCAGCAGTGTTGGGTTTGATACGCAGTATTTT.